Below, 6 T cell receptor beta chains from the same sample are listed, as sequenced in a study of cytomegalovirus exposure and HLA in healthy donors. Primers for the PCR totalled 60 Vbeta and 13 Jbeta. Clones were read by immunoSEQ multiplex PCR, and TCRdb kept only the in-frame ones, dropping some. The sample contains some 120,000 clones, about 77% of which appear only once. The material sequenced was PBMCs. The origin of the receptors is a man between 50 and 59 years old in good health and CMV-seronegative.

The chain joins TRBV27 to TRBJ2-3, with D possibly TRBD1 on 6 matching bases. V lost 7 bases and J lost 0, with 11 bases in between. Germline values: CDR1 MNHEY, CDR2 SMNVEV (reference sequence). CDR3 length: 14 amino acids. The CDR3 reads CASTLGGSTDTQYF. The CDR3 nucleotides are TGTGCCAGCACCTTAGGGGGAAGCACAGATACGCAGTATTTT.

This chain uses TRBV4-3 with TRBJ2-5; D perhaps matches TRBD1 (5 bases). There are 17 residues in the CDR3. V was pared by 0 bases and J by 3 bases, with 17 bases between. Germline CDR1 LGHNA, CDR2 YSLEER. For the CDR3, the DNA is TGCGCCAGCAGCCAAGATTGGGGCGGTTCCTTAAAAGAGACCCAGTACTTC. Translated: CASSQDWGGSLKETQYF.

This chain connects TRBV6-5 to TRBJ1-1; no definite D call. V lost 7 bases and J lost 0, with 12 bases in between. The CDR3 totals 14 residues. Germline V gene lookup returns CDR1 MNHEY and CDR2 SVGAGI. Here the CDR3 reads CASTRGDMNTEAFF. The CDR3 nucleotides are TGTGCCAGCACCCGGGGTGACATGAACACTGAAGCTTTCTTT.

The CDR3 nucleotides are TGTGCCTGGAGGGGACTAGCGGCCACCGGGGAGCTGTTTTTT. It encodes CAWRGLAATGELFF. This sequence joins TRBV30 and TRBJ2-2, with 11 nucleotides matching TRBD2. J was trimmed by 4 bases and V by 3 bases; bases with no gene match: 1. The CDR3 spans 14 residues. Germline CDR1 is GTSNPN and CDR2 is SVGIG (reference sequence).

The chain links TRBV5-1 to TRBJ2-5, with D maybe TRBD2 (6 bases). The CDR3 totals 15 residues. The V and J ends lost 2 bases and 3 bases respectively, with 14 bases between them. Germline assignment: CDR1 SGHRS and CDR2 YFSETQ. CDR3: CASSLPGTWKETQYF. The CDR3 DNA is TGCGCCAGCAGCTTACCGGGGACTTGGAAAGAGACCCAGTACTTC.

V gene TRBV2 combines with J gene TRBJ2-5; weak D call: TRBD1 (6 bases). In germline, CDR1 is SNHLY, CDR2 FYNNEI. V lost 8 bases and J 4 bases, leaving 11 bases between the germline ends. The CDR3 sequence is 12 residues long. The CDR3 DNA is TGTGCCAGCCGGTGGACAGTAGAGACCCAGTACTTC. It codes for CASRWTVETQYF.